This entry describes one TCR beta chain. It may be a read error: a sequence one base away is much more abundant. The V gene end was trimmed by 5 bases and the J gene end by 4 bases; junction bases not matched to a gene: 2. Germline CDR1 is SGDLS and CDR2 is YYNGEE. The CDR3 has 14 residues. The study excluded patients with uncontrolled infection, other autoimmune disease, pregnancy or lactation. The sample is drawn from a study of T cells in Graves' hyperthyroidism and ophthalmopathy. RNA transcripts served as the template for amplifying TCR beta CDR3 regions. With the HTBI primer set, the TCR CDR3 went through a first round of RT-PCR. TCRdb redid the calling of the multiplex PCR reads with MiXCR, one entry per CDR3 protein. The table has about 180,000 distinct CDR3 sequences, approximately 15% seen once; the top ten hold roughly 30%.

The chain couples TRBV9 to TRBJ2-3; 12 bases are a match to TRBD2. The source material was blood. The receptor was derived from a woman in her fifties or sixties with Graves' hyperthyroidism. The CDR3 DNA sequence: TGTGCCAGCAGGCCTAGCGGGGGGGCAGATACGCAGTATTTT. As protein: CASRPSGGADTQYF.